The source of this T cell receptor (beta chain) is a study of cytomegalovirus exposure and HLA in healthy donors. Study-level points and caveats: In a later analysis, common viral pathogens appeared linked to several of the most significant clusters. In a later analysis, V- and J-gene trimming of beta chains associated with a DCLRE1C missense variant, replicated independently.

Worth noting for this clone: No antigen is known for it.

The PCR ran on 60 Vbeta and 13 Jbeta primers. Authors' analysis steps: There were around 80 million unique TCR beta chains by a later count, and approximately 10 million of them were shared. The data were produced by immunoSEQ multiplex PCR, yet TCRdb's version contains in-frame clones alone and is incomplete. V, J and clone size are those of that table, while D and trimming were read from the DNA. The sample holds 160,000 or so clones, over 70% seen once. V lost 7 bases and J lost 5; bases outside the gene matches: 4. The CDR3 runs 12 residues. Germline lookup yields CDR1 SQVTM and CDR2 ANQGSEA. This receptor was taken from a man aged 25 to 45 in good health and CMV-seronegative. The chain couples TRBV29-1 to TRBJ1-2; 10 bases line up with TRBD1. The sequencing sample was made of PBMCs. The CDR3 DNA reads TGCAGCGCAACGGGACAGGGGTATGGCTACACCTTC. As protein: CSATGQGYGYTF.